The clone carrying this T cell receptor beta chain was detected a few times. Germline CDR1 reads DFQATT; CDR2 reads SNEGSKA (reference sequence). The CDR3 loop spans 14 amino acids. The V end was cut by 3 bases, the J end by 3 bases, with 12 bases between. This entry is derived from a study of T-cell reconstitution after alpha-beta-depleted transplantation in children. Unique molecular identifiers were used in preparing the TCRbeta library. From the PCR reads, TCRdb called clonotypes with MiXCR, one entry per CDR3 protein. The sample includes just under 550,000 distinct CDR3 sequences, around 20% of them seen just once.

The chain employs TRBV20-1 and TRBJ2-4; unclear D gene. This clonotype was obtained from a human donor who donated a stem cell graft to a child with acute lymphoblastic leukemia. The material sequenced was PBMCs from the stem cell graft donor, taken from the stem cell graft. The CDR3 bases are TGCAGTGCTAGGCACCCGATTGGCAAAAACATTCAGTACTTC. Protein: CSARHPIGKNIQYF.